This T cell receptor beta chain was recorded in a study of tissue T cells after allogeneic stem cell transplantation. Whole-study findings and limits: In patients and mice, blood and spleen missed much of tissue repertoire. Within patients, tissue anatomy strongly shaped TCR repertoire composition. Motif-based clustering found tissue-specific repertoire signatures shared across patients, though few clones were shared.

About this clone itself: The antigen is unknown. The gene names given are mouse names.

Sequencing of TCRbeta CDR3 at survey depth gave sequences and template counts. Clones were read by immunoSEQ multiplex PCR, and TCRdb kept only the in-frame ones, dropping some. Here the sample spans some 48,000 clones, 65% to 80% being singletons. Sequences were obtained from sorted cells pooled from one or two spleens. The receptor was isolated from a pool of C57BL/6 mice in good health.

The CDR3 DNA, read in part, is TGTGCCAGCAGCTTGGACTGGGGGGGCGGAGCAAACACCTTGTAC. Protein product: CASSLDWGGGANTLY. In full, the CDR3 reads CASSLDWGGGANTLYF. The V call is TRBV3, the J call TRBJ2-4; TRBD2 matches at 13 bases. The read stops 1 residue short of the end of the CDR3; the missing end is completed from the germline J gene. The CDR3 is 16 residues long. V gave up 3 bases and J gave up 5 bases; unmatched junction bases: 5. Germline assignment: CDR1 SNHLY and CDR2 FYNGKV (reference sequence).